The subject of this entry is one TCR beta chain. The participants were between about 18 and 89 years old and came from some 23 US areas. The source of the sample is a study of blood T cell repertoires in COVID-19. Study-level background: Material from acute and convalescent COVID-19 was sourced from the United States, Italy and Spain. T cells, B-cell-depleted T cells, or PBMCs provided the cDNA or gDNA that served as material.

Germline CDR1 is MGHRA and CDR2 is YSYEKL. The J segment lost 4 bases and the V segment lost 0 bases, leaving 3 bases of the junction unmatched. The CDR3 loop spans 15 amino acids. Original processing methods: Amplification of reference gene primers provided the estimated nucleated cell counts. The table came from immunoSEQ multiplex PCR; TCRdb's copy has only in-frame clones and leaves some out. The V and J calls and the clone size are those of that table, but D and trimming were determined from the DNA. Here the sample spans roughly 230,000 clones, about 90% being singletons. The receptor was isolated from a woman aged 25 to 45 with acute COVID-19. The sample consisted of PBMCs or T cells enriched from blood (not recorded which). The chain links TRBV4-1 to TRBJ2-7, with 10 bases aligning to TRBD1. This chain's CDR3 is CASSQDRTGGYEQYF. CDR3 DNA: TGCGCCAGCAGCCAAGATCGGACAGGGGGTTACGAGCAGTACTTC.